Below, 23 T cell receptor beta chains from the same sample are listed, as sequenced in a study of OX40 agonist ivuxolimab in advanced cancers. TCRdb's copy holds only in-frame clones and misses some; the assay was immunoSEQ multiplex PCR. The sample holds 65,000 to 95,000 clones; 80% to 90% are singletons and the top ten take less than 6.5%. The sample in question was CD4+ or CD8+ T cells sorted from blood, obtained in a trial of the OX40 agonist ivuxolimab. The receptors were gathered from an adult with an advanced solid tumor such as melanoma, head and neck, liver or kidney cancer.

The chain has TRBV7-2 and TRBJ2-7; 9 bases are a match to TRBD2. The CDR3 has 14 residues. V lost 1 base to trimming and J lost 5 bases; unmatched junction nucleotides: 3. CDR1 and CDR2 from the germline V gene are SGHTA and FQGNSA. The CDR3 region is CASSLGGGVNEQYF. In nucleotides, the CDR3 is TGTGCCAGCAGCTTAGGCGGGGGGGTGAACGAGCAGTACTTC. The full variable domain, rest sourced from reference TRBV7-2 and TRBJ2-7, is GAGVSQSPSNKVTEKGKDVELRCDPISGHTALYWYRQSLGQGLEFLIYFQGNSAPDKSGLPSDRFSAERTGGSVSTLTIQRTQQEDSAVYLCASSLGGGVNEQYFGPGTRLTVT.

The chain combines TRBV7-8 with TRBJ1-4, with 9 positions matching TRBD1. This CDR3 spans 15 amino acids. V was clipped by 5 bases and J by 5 bases; unmatched bases: 6. Germline CDR1 reads SGHVS; CDR2 reads FQNEAQ. The DNA of the CDR3 is TGTGCCAGCAGCAGCCGGGACAGGGCCAATGAAAAACTGTTTTTT. Translated, it gives CASSSRDRANEKLFF.

The rearrangement joins TRBV6-1 to TRBJ2-7; a possible D gene is TRBD1 (5 bases). The CDR3 sequence is 13 residues long. Deletions cut 7 bases from V and 1 base from J, with 11 bases between. CDR1 and CDR2 (germline): MNHNS, SASEGT. In DNA, the CDR3 is TGTGCCAGCATAACAGGTCCTTCCTACGAGCAGTACTTC. Its protein is CASITGPSYEQYF.

V is TRBV4-1 and J is TRBJ1-2; D is unclear. Germline V gives CDR1 MGHRA, CDR2 YSYEKL. Trimming left V 1 base short and J 5 bases short, with 17 bases between. CDR3 length equals 16 residues. Here the CDR3 reads CASSQGGLPPLYGYTF. The CDR3, as DNA: TGCGCCAGCAGCCAAGGCGGACTCCCGCCGCTTTATGGCTACACCTTC.

This clone was counted a single time. An end of the junction does not agree with germline; a read error may underlie this. V usage is TRBV12-5 and J usage is TRBJ2-7, with D maybe TRBD1 (7 bases). CDR3 length: 12 amino acids. Per the germline V gene, CDR1 is LGHNT and CDR2 is FRNRAP. CDR3 sequence: CASGLPQGGLDF. The CDR3 region has the DNA TGTGCTAGTGGTTTACCTCAGGGGGGACTGGACTTC.

The chain employs TRBV7-3 and TRBJ2-2; possibly TRBD2 for D (6 bases). The V gene's germline CDR1 is SGHTA and CDR2 FQGTGA. CDR3 length: 16 amino acids. V lost 5 bases, J lost 4 bases, and 17 bases lay in between. The CDR3 sequence is CASSTSRAGLTGELFF. The DNA for the CDR3 is TGTGCCAGCAGCACTTCCCGGGCGGGGCTCACCGGGGAGCTGTTTTTT. Full variable domain (outside the CDR3, taken from reference TRBV7-3 and TRBJ2-2): GAGVSQTPSNKVTEKGKYVELRCDPISGHTALYWYRQSLGQGPEFLIYFQGTGAADDSGLPNDRFFAVRPEGSVSTLKIQRTERGDSAVYLCASSTSRAGLTGELFFGEGSRLTVL.

A word on this clone: The sample contains more than one DNA sequence encoding this CDR3. The chain couples TRBV18 to TRBJ2-2; TRBD2 matches at 14 bases. V shed 6 bases, J shed 1 base, and the junction held 4 bases outside the gene matches. Germline CDR1 and CDR2: KGHSH and LQKENI. The CDR3 runs to 17 residues. The chain's CDR3 is CASSPGLAGVNTGELFF. As DNA, the CDR3 is TGTGCCAGCTCCCCGGGACTAGCGGGAGTGAACACCGGGGAGCTGTTTTTT.

This sequence joins TRBV5-8 and TRBJ2-1; 13 positions agree with TRBD2. The length of the CDR3 is 15 residues. V shed 2 bases and J 12 bases; nucleotides not matched to a gene: 8. Germline-derived CDR1 and CDR2 are SGHTS and YDEGEE. CDR3 bases: TGTGCCAGCAGCTTTGAACTAGCGGGAGGGCTCCGGCAGTTCTTC. Its translation: CASSFELAGGLRQFF.

This chain links TRBV5-6 with TRBJ2-1, with 9 bases that match TRBD2. Germline loops: CDR1 SGHDT, CDR2 YYEEEE. This CDR3 comprises 14 residues. V lost 7 bases, J lost 4 bases, and 6 bases stayed unmatched. CDR3: CASVPSGDYNEQFF. CDR3 nucleotides: TGTGCCAGCGTTCCTAGCGGGGATTACAATGAGCAGTTCTTC.

The chain carries TRBV7-9 and TRBJ2-6; no reliable D call. CDR1 and CDR2 from the germline V gene are SEHNR and FQNEAQ (reference sequence). The CDR3 length is 12 residues. The V end was cut by 2 bases, the J end by 6 bases, with 2 bases between. The CDR3 spells CASSLTANVLTF. Here the CDR3 DNA reads TGTGCCAGCAGCTTAACGGCCAACGTCCTGACTTTC.

The genes are TRBV7-9 and TRBJ2-2; 7 bases agree with TRBD1. Germline-derived CDR1 and CDR2 are SEHNR and FQNEAQ (reference sequence). The ends lost 1 base at V and 1 base at J; junction bases unmatched: 9. The CDR3 consists of 18 residues. CDR3 protein: CASSLGQGAWVNTGELFF. CDR3 coding DNA: TGTGCCAGCAGCTTAGGACAGGGCGCTTGGGTGAACACCGGGGAGCTGTTTTTT.

The chain is built from TRBV18 and TRBJ1-6; no clear D. Germline V gene lookup returns CDR1 KGHSH and CDR2 LQKENI. This CDR3 is 16 amino acids long. Trimming removed 6 bases from V and 5 bases from J, with 17 bases in between. As DNA, the CDR3 is TGTGCCAGCTCGCCCGTTGGTGAGGTCGATAATTCACCCCTCCACTTT. Translated, it gives CASSPVGEVDNSPLHF.

The rearrangement uses TRBV5-1 and TRBJ2-1; D ambiguous. Trimming cost V 0 bases and J 12 bases, with 7 bases left between them. CDR1 and CDR2 from the germline V gene are SGHRS and YFSETQ. There are 11 residues in the CDR3. The CDR3 loop is CASSLGVGQFF. DNA of the CDR3: TGCGCCAGCAGCTTGGGGGTAGGGCAGTTCTTC.

V gene TRBV4-1 combines with J gene TRBJ2-3; 13 nucleotides agree with TRBD2. CDR3 length equals 19 residues. Losses at the gene ends were 1 base for V and 1 base for J; bases not matched to a gene: 8. The germline CDR1 and CDR2 sequences are MGHRA and YSYEKL. The CDR3 bases are TGCGCCAGCAGCCAAGGGACTAGCGGGGGAGGCAGGGGCACAGATACGCAGTATTTT. Its protein product is CASSQGTSGGGRGTDTQYF.

This chain links TRBV4-1 with TRBJ2-1; 7 nucleotides line up with TRBD2. The CDR3 has 17 residues. Germline loops: CDR1 MGHRA, CDR2 YSYEKL. V shed 0 bases and J 8 bases; nucleotides not matched to a gene: 13. The DNA for the CDR3 is TGCGCCAGCAGCCAAGATGGGACCGGGACTACGCACCATGAGCAGTTCTTC. It yields the protein CASSQDGTGTTHHEQFF.

The genes are TRBV5-1 and TRBJ1-2, with D perhaps TRBD1 (6 bases). The CDR3 has 12 residues. The V end was cut by 3 bases, the J end by 7 bases, with 10 bases between. The germline V gene has CDR1 SGHRS and CDR2 YFSETQ. In DNA, the CDR3 is TGCGCCAGCAGCTCGCAGGGGCCTGGCTACACCTTC. Amino acids: CASSSQGPGYTF.

The chain combines TRBV15 with TRBJ1-5; D might be TRBD1 (6 bases). Deletions cut 8 bases from V and 0 bases from J, with 14 bases between. CDR1 is LNHNV and CDR2 is YYDKDF in the germline V gene (reference sequence). The CDR3 runs 15 residues. CDR3 in DNA: TGTGCCACCGGGCCGACAGGACCTAGCAATCAGCCCCAGCATTTT. Protein: CATGPTGPSNQPQHF.

The chain couples TRBV29-1 to TRBJ1-1, with 10 bases that match TRBD1. CDR1 and CDR2 (germline): SQVTM, ANQGSEA. With 4 bases clipped from V and 1 base from J, the junction kept 3 bases outside the gene matches. The CDR3 is 14 amino acids. Here the CDR3 DNA reads TGCAGCGTTGTGGACAGGGGGAAGAACACTGAAGCTTTCTTT. Its translation: CSVVDRGKNTEAFF.

This chain links TRBV7-2 with TRBJ2-6, with TRBD2 matching over 10 bases. Germline V gives CDR1 SGHTA, CDR2 FQGNSA. The CDR3 runs to 17 residues. V trimming: 2 bases; J trimming: 0 bases; junction bases outside the gene matches: 1. CDR3: CASSLLAGDSGANVLTF. CDR3 DNA: TGTGCCAGCAGCTTACTAGCGGGAGACTCTGGGGCCAACGTCCTGACTTTC.

The chain is built from TRBV11-1 and TRBJ2-1; D may match TRBD1 or TRBD2 (5 bases each). Germline CDR1 SGHAT, CDR2 FQDESV (reference sequence). The CDR3 is made up of 15 amino acids. The V gene lost 4 bases and the J gene lost 8 bases, with 18 bases spanning the gap. The CDR3 reads CASSSQTGPGYEQFF. In DNA, the CDR3 is TGTGCCAGCAGCTCCCAGACGGGACCGGGGTATGAGCAGTTCTTC.

The chain has TRBV7-2 and TRBJ1-6; unclear D gene. The CDR3 consists of 16 residues. The germline V and J ends were trimmed by 5 bases and 0 bases, with 11 bases remaining between them. Germline CDR1 SGHTA, CDR2 FQGNSA. The CDR3 reads CASSPHQASYNSPLHF. CDR3 nucleotides: TGTGCCAGCAGCCCCCATCAAGCCTCCTATAATTCACCCCTCCACTTT.

This rearrangement joins TRBV7-9 to TRBJ2-7; 9 bases are a match to TRBD2. Germline V gene sequence: CDR1 SEHNR, CDR2 FQNEAQ (reference sequence). The CDR3 has 14 residues. Trimming removed 5 bases from V and 9 bases from J; junction bases left unmatched: 11. This CDR3 reads CASSTTSGYFGQYF. The CDR3 region has the DNA TGTGCCAGCAGCACTACTAGCGGGTATTTCGGGCAGTACTTC.

This clone is medium-sized (0.01 to 0.1%) within its sample. The chain employs TRBV5-4 and TRBJ1-2; 7 positions match TRBD1. This CDR3 comprises 14 residues. J was trimmed by 7 bases and V by 2 bases; bases with no gene match: 8. Germline V gene data show CDR1 as SGHNT and CDR2 as YYREEE (reference sequence). The CDR3 loop reads CASSLRGLGSGYTF. The DNA of the CDR3 is TGTGCCAGCAGCTTAAGGGGGCTGGGAAGTGGCTACACCTTC.